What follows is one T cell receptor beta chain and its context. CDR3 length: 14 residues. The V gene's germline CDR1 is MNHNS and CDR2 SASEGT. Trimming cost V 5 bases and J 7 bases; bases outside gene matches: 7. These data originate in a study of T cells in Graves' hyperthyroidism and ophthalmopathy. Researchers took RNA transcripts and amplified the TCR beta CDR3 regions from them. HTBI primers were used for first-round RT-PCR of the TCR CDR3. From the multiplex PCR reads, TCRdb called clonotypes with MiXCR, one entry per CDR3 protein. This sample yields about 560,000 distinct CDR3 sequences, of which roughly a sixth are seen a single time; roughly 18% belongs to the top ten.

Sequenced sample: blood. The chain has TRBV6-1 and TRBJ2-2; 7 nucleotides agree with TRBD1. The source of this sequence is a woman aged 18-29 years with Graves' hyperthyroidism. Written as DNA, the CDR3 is TGTGCCAGCAGTCCACAGGGGACCAGCGGGGAGCTGTTTTTT. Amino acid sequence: CASSPQGTSGELFF.